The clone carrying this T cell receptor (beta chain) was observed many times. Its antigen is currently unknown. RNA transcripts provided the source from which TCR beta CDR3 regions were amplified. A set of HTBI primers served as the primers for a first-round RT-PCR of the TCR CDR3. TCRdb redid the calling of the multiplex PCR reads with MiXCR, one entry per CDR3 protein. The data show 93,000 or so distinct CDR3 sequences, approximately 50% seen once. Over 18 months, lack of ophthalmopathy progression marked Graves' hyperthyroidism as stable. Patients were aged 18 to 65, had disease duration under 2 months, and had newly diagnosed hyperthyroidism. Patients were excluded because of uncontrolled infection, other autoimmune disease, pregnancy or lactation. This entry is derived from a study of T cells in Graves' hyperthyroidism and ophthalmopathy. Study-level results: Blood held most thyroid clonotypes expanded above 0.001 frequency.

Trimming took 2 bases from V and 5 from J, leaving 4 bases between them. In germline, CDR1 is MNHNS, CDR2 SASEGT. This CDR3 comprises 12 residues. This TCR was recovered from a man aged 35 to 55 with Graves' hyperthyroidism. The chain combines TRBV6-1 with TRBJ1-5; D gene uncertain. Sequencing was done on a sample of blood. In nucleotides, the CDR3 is TGTGCCAGCAGTGAAAGCCATCAGCCCCAGCATTTT. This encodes CASSESHQPQHF.